A single sample gave rise to the 15 T cell receptor beta chains below, sequenced in a study of CD8+ T cells in alopecia areata. Sequencing relied on a cDNA template that was reverse transcribed from extracted RNA. TCRdb's copy holds only in-frame clones and misses some; the assay was immunoSEQ multiplex PCR. The sample carries approximately 190,000 clones, roughly 60% recorded once. The treatment was: oral pan-JAK inhibitor, 5-10 mg twice daily. The sample in question was CD4+ T cells sorted from blood, obtained at week 24, from a patient treated with tofacitinib. These receptors originate from a human donor with alopecia areata.

The V call is TRBV30, the J call TRBJ2-1; the match to TRBD1 covers 9 bases. The CDR3 is 12 residues long. J lost 10 bases, V lost 5 bases, and 6 bases had no gene match. Germline-derived CDR1 and CDR2 are GTSNPN and SVGIG (reference sequence). CDR3 nucleotide sequence: TGTGCCTGGGGTGGACAGGGGCCGGAGCAGTTCTTC. Translated, it gives CAWGGQGPEQFF.

This clone was seen more than once but under ten times. The chain employs TRBV10-3 and TRBJ2-7; D not certain. The CDR3 loop spans 13 amino acids. Trimming removed 6 bases from V and 2 bases from J, with 11 bases in between. From germline, CDR1 is ENHRY and CDR2 SYGVKD. CDR3 nucleotide sequence: TGTGCCATCAGGAGAGGACCAGCCTACGAGCAGTACTTC. It yields the protein CAIRRGPAYEQYF.

This rearrangement joins TRBV29-1 to TRBJ1-1; D is perhaps TRBD1 (6 bases). CDR1 is SQVTM, CDR2 ANQGSEA, per germline. Trimming removed 6 bases from V and 8 bases from J, with 13 bases in between. The CDR3 extends over 11 amino acids. CDR3 in amino acids: CSVSSQGEAFF. The CDR3 region has the DNA TGCAGCGTGTCTTCCCAGGGGGAAGCTTTCTTT.

This clone was detected a few times. V usage is TRBV9 and J usage is TRBJ2-5; the match to TRBD2 covers 8 bases. Trimming took 7 bases from V and 6 from J; bases not matched to a gene: 8. The germline V gene encodes CDR1 SGDLS and CDR2 YYNGEE. This CDR3 contains 13 residues. The CDR3 reads CASGPAGGQTQYF. The CDR3 nucleotides read TGTGCCAGCGGTCCGGCGGGAGGACAGACCCAGTACTTC.

This clone was found a few times. The chain uses TRBV13 and TRBJ1-5, with TRBD1 matching 8 bases. The junction had 7 bases not matched to a gene; V was cut back by 3 bases and J by 6 bases. The CDR3 sequence is 15 residues long. The germline CDR1 and CDR2 sequences are PRHDT and FYEKMQ (reference sequence). The CDR3 sequence is CASSLRQGRAQPQHF. CDR3 coding DNA: TGTGCCAGCAGCTTGCGACAGGGGAGGGCTCAGCCCCAGCATTTT.

In this sample, this clone turned up a few times. The chain carries TRBV2 and TRBJ1-6; possibly TRBD1 for D (6 bases). The V and J ends lost 4 bases and 6 bases respectively, with 10 bases between them. This CDR3 has 14 amino acids. Germline CDR1 and CDR2: SNHLY and FYNNEI. The CDR3, as DNA: TGTGCCAGCAGTGGACAGGTCCCTAATTCACCCCTCCACTTT. As protein: CASSGQVPNSPLHF.

This chain links TRBV6-6 with TRBJ1-6, with D perhaps matching TRBD1 (6 bases). The CDR3 is 13 amino acids. CDR1 is MNHNY and CDR2 is SVGAGI in the germline V gene (reference sequence). V lost 7 bases to trimming and J lost 10 bases, with 14 bases between them. The CDR3: CASTLQGRSPLHF. Written as DNA, the CDR3 is TGTGCCAGCACGTTGCAGGGGAGGTCACCCCTCCACTTT.

The rearrangement joins TRBV15 to TRBJ2-5; TRBD2 agrees at 10 bases. The CDR3 has 14 amino acids. The J segment lost 4 bases and the V segment lost 2 bases, leaving 1 base of the junction unmatched. Germline values: CDR1 LNHNV, CDR2 YYDKDF (reference sequence). The CDR3 here is CATSRQREGETQYF. The CDR3 DNA is TGTGCCACCAGCAGACAGCGGGAGGGAGAGACCCAGTACTTC.

The chain has TRBV9 and TRBJ2-3, with 7 bases matching TRBD2. The CDR3 runs 15 residues. V lost 1 base and J lost 1; bases outside the gene matches: 3. Germline V lookup: CDR1 SGDLS, CDR2 YYNGEE. The CDR3 nucleotides are TGTGCCAGCAGCGTAAGCACTAGCGGCACAGATACGCAGTATTTT. Amino acid sequence: CASSVSTSGTDTQYF.

The chain couples TRBV5-1 to TRBJ2-5; the match to TRBD2 covers 15 bases. CDR3 length: 16 amino acids. CDR1 and CDR2 (germline): SGHRS, YFSETQ. Germline trimming cut 4 bases from V and 5 bases from J; bases unmatched to any gene: 6. Written as DNA, the CDR3 is TGCGCCAGCAGCCGGGGGACTAGCGGGGGGCACGAGACCCAGTACTTC. Protein product: CASSRGTSGGHETQYF.

V usage is TRBV5-1 and J usage is TRBJ1-1; tentatively, D is TRBD1 (5 bases). The V gene lost 4 bases and the J gene lost 1 base, with 11 bases spanning the gap. Germline V gives CDR1 SGHRS, CDR2 YFSETQ. The CDR3 is made up of 14 amino acids. CDR3 protein: CASSTGTSNTEAFF. CDR3 nucleotides: TGCGCCAGCAGCACCGGGACTTCGAACACTGAAGCTTTCTTT.

This clone has only one observation. V usage is TRBV7-9 and J usage is TRBJ1-6, with 7 bases identical to TRBD1. Unmatched junction bases numbered 8, after V lost 5 bases and J lost 7 bases. CDR3 length equals 15 residues. CDR1 and CDR2 (germline): SEHNR, FQNEAQ (reference sequence). In DNA form, the CDR3 reads TGTGCCAGCAGCCCAGACAGGGCTAGGAATTCACCCCTCCACTTT. Its protein is CASSPDRARNSPLHF.

Turning to this clone: Other DNA sequences in the sample encode the same CDR3. V gene TRBV29-1 combines with J gene TRBJ1-5; D is unresolved. There are 13 residues in the CDR3. V lost 6 bases and J lost 0, with 9 bases in between. Germline values: CDR1 SQVTM, CDR2 ANQGSEA. The CDR3 region has the DNA TGCAGCGTAAGTGAAAATAGCAATCAGCCCCAGCATTTT. This sequence encodes CSVSENSNQPQHF.

The chain couples TRBV30 to TRBJ1-2; D is uncertain. With 7 bases removed from V and 8 bases from J, the gap between germline ends came to 8 bases. This CDR3 is 9 amino acids long. Germline CDR1 reads GTSNPN; CDR2 reads SVGIG (reference sequence). CDR3 region: CASAEGYTF. CDR3 sequence (DNA): TGTGCCTCAGCTGAAGGCTACACCTTC.

The CDR3 region is CASSFGTGITGTEAFF. CDR3 DNA: TGTGCCAGCAGTTTTGGGACAGGGATTACGGGCACTGAAGCTTTCTTT. This sequence joins TRBV27 and TRBJ1-1, with 9 positions matching TRBD1. Germline loops: CDR1 MNHEY, CDR2 SMNVEV (reference sequence). The CDR3 is 16 amino acids. The V segment lost 3 bases and the J segment 4 bases; nucleotides outside the gene matches: 9.